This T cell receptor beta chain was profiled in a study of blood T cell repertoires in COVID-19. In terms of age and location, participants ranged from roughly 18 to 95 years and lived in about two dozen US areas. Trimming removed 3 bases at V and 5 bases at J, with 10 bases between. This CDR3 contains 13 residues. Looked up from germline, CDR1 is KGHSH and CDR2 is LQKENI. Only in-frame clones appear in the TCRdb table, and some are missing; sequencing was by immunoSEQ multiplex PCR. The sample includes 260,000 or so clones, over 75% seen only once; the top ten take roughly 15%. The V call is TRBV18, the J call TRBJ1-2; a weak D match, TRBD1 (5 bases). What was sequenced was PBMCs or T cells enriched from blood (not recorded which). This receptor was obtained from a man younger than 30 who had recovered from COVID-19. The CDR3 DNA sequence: TGTGCCAGCTCACCGCAGGGTCAGTATGGCTACACCTTC. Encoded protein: CASSPQGQYGYTF.